This entry lists 28 T cell receptor beta chains sequenced from one sample in a study of control samples from healthy donors and cancer patients. Clones were read by immunoSEQ multiplex PCR, and TCRdb kept only the in-frame ones, dropping some. The sample lists 70,000 to 80,000 clones, about nine tenths seen once, with approximately 9.8% in the top ten. Source material: PBMCs. These receptor sequences come from a woman in her 50s with colorectal cancer.

The V call is TRBV18, the J call TRBJ2-3, with unresolved D. The germline V and J ends were trimmed by 0 bases and 1 base, with 5 bases remaining between them. The germline V gene has CDR1 KGHSH and CDR2 LQKENI. CDR3 length equals 14 residues. CDR3: CASSPPLGTDTQYF. The CDR3 DNA reads as TGTGCCAGCTCACCACCGTTAGGCACAGATACGCAGTATTTT.

V gene TRBV19 combines with J gene TRBJ2-5, with D perhaps assigned TRBD1 or TRBD2 (5 bases each). The V end was cut by 5 bases, the J end by 4 bases, with 14 bases between. This CDR3 is 14 amino acids long. CDR1 and CDR2 from the germline V gene are LNHDA and SQIVND (reference sequence). The CDR3 sequence is CASSSLRGGETQYF. The CDR3 DNA is TGTGCCAGTAGTTCCCTGAGGGGTGGAGAGACCCAGTACTTC. Together with reference TRBV19 and TRBJ2-5, the CDR3 gives the full variable domain: DGGITQSPKYLFRKEGQNVTLSCEQNLNHDAMYWYRQDPGQGLRLIYYSQIVNDFQKGDIAEGYSVSREKKESFPLTVTSAQKNPTAFYLCASSSLRGGETQYFGPGTRLLVL.

The V call is TRBV5-1, the J call TRBJ1-6, with D perhaps TRBD1 (6 bases). This CDR3 region has 15 residues. The V end lost 0 bases, the J end lost 9 bases, and 13 bases lay between the germline ends. From germline, CDR1 is SGHRS and CDR2 YFSETQ. CDR3 amino acids: CASSLASGQTSPLHF. The CDR3 DNA reads TGCGCCAGCAGCTTGGCCTCCGGACAGACTTCACCCCTCCACTTT.

The gene calls are TRBV7-2 and TRBJ1-1; TRBD1 aligns across 8 bases. Trimming removed 3 bases from V and 0 bases from J; junction bases left unmatched: 6. This CDR3 is 16 amino acids long. The germline V gene encodes CDR1 SGHTA and CDR2 FQGNSA. CDR3 coding DNA: TGTGCCAGCAGCTTGGACAGGGACCAAATGAACACTGAAGCTTTCTTT. This sequence encodes CASSLDRDQMNTEAFF. Variable domain in full (rest from reference TRBV7-2 and TRBJ1-1): GAGVSQSPSNKVTEKGKDVELRCDPISGHTALYWYRQSLGQGLEFLIYFQGNSAPDKSGLPSDRFSAERTGGSVSTLTIQRTQQEDSAVYLCASSLDRDQMNTEAFFGQGTRLTVV.

Of note for this clone: Other DNA sequences in the sample encode the same CDR3. The DNA of the CDR3 is TGTGCCAGCAGCCCAACAGGGCTGGGCACCGGGGAGCTGTTTTTT. Protein: CASSPTGLGTGELFF. The V gene is TRBV7-9, the J gene TRBJ2-2; perhaps TRBD1 as D (6 bases). The CDR3 runs 15 residues. V dropped 5 bases and J dropped 4 bases, with 14 bases sitting between them. CDR1 is SEHNR and CDR2 is FQNEAQ in the germline V gene (reference sequence).

This chain connects TRBV28 to TRBJ1-3; D is unresolved. Trimming shortened V by 7 bases and J by 0 bases, and 19 bases separated the two germline ends. This CDR3 is built from 17 residues. Germline V lookup: CDR1 MDHEN, CDR2 SYDVKM. CDR3 in amino acids: CASKVSGPLYSGNTIYF. The CDR3 DNA is TGTGCCAGCAAGGTGTCAGGCCCCCTCTACTCTGGAAACACCATATATTTT.

The DNA of the CDR3 is TGTGCCAGCAGCCAAGCTGGAGGGCACAACACCTTC. Translation: CASSQAGGHNTF. V is TRBV3-1 (or the pseudogene TRBV3-2) and J is TRBJ1-2; D is ambiguous. Looked up from germline, CDR1 is LGHDT and CDR2 is YNNKEL (reference sequence). CDR3 length: 12 amino acids. V gave up 1 base and J gave up 12 bases, with 12 bases separating them.

The chain is built from TRBV28 and TRBJ1-1, with D possibly TRBD1 on 5 matching bases. The length of the CDR3 is 13 residues. CDR1 is MDHEN, CDR2 SYDVKM, per germline. V dropped 5 bases and J dropped 3 bases, with 10 bases sitting between them. CDR3 protein: CASSPSGYTEAFF. DNA of the CDR3: TGTGCCAGCAGTCCATCAGGGTACACTGAAGCTTTCTTT. Full variable domain (outside the CDR3, taken from reference TRBV28 and TRBJ1-1): DVKVTQSSRYLVKRTGEKVFLECVQDMDHENMFWYRQDPGLGLRLIYFSYDVKMKEKGDIPEGYSVSREKKERFSLILESASTNQTSMYLCASSPSGYTEAFFGQGTRLTVV.

The J gene is TRBJ1-2, the V gene TRBV12-3 or TRBV12-4; D gene unclear. V was shortened by 2 bases and J by 6 bases, with 10 bases between the two germline ends. The CDR3 is 13 residues long. The CDR3 protein is CASSLRVADGYTF. CDR3 sequence (DNA): TGTGCCAGCAGTTTAAGGGTCGCGGATGGCTACACCTTC.

The chain joins TRBV7-9 to TRBJ2-2; D possibly corresponds to TRBD2 (5 bases). Germline CDR1 reads SEHNR; CDR2 reads FQNEAQ (reference sequence). Trimming took off 5 bases at V and 5 bases at J, with 15 bases between the two ends. The CDR3 is 15 residues long. The CDR3 sequence is CASSPAALFTGELFF. DNA for the CDR3: TGTGCCAGCAGCCCAGCGGCCCTCTTTACCGGGGAGCTGTTTTTT.

The chain links TRBV6-2 or TRBV6-3 to TRBJ2-7; 8 nucleotides agree with TRBD1. V gave up 5 bases and J gave up 6 bases; unmatched junction bases: 12. The CDR3 loop spans 15 amino acids. CDR1 and CDR2 (germline): MNHEY, SVGEGT. The CDR3 protein is CASSDPPDRGGEQYV. In DNA form, the CDR3 reads TGTGCCAGCAGTGACCCCCCCGACAGGGGTGGCGAGCAGTACGTC.

This chain connects TRBV30 to TRBJ1-1; D call uncertain. The germline V gene has CDR1 GTSNPN and CDR2 SVGIG (reference sequence). V shed 2 bases and J shed 1 base, with 5 bases lying between them. The CDR3 length is 12 residues. The CDR3, as DNA: TGTGCCTGGAGTTTACAGAACACTGAAGCTTTCTTT. Its protein product is CAWSLQNTEAFF.

This clone was seen just once. The rearrangement links TRBV5-5 to TRBJ1-1; D not certain. The CDR3 is made up of 13 amino acids. CDR1 is SGHKS, CDR2 YYEKEE, per germline (reference sequence). Deletions cut 1 base from V and 8 bases from J, with 12 bases between. The CDR3 sequence is CASSLITGVEAFF. In DNA form, the CDR3 reads TGTGCCAGCAGCTTGATAACCGGGGTCGAAGCTTTCTTT.

The chain recombines TRBV5-8 with TRBJ2-7, with TRBD1 matching 7 bases. V shed 2 bases and J 7 bases; nucleotides not matched to a gene: 6. The CDR3 length is 13 residues. Germline V lookup: CDR1 SGHTS, CDR2 YDEGEE. The CDR3 loop is CASSFDRAGEQYV. The CDR3 DNA follows: TGTGCCAGCAGCTTTGACAGGGCCGGTGAGCAGTACGTC.

This clone was found once. The J gene is TRBJ2-7, the V gene TRBV6-1, with 10 bases fitting TRBD2. CDR1 and CDR2 (germline): MNHNS, SASEGT. J lost 1 base, V lost 2 bases, and 5 bases had no gene match. The CDR3 is 16 amino acids. The CDR3 nucleotides are TGTGCCAGCAGTGAATTCTCTAGCGGGGGATCCTACGAGCAGTACGTC. Translating gives CASSEFSSGGSYEQYV.

This clone was detected a few times. This chain links TRBV5-8 with TRBJ2-2, with 8 bases matching TRBD2. This CDR3 region has 15 residues. J was trimmed by 2 bases and V by 4 bases; bases with no gene match: 4. The germline V gene has CDR1 SGHTS and CDR2 YDEGEE. The CDR3 loop is CASSRREGNTGELFF. As DNA, the CDR3 is TGTGCCAGCAGCCGCCGGGAGGGCAACACCGGGGAGCTGTTTTTT.

This chain connects TRBV28 to TRBJ1-1, with D maybe TRBD1 (5 bases). V was clipped by 8 bases and J by 5 bases, with 15 bases between them. CDR3 length: 13 amino acids. Germline V gene lookup returns CDR1 MDHEN and CDR2 SYDVKM. CDR3: CASCGTPGTEAFF. CDR3 DNA: TGTGCCAGCTGCGGGACTCCAGGAACTGAAGCTTTCTTT.

The CDR3 reads CASSLTAGADTQYF. In nucleotides, the CDR3 is TGTGCCAGCAGCTTAACAGCGGGGGCAGATACGCAGTATTTT. The genes are TRBV11-3 and TRBJ2-3; 8 bases fit TRBD2. J lost 4 bases, V lost 2 bases, and 2 bases had no gene match. The CDR3 has 14 residues. CDR1 and CDR2 from the germline V gene are SGHNT and YENEEA.

The chain employs TRBV15 and TRBJ2-1; 10 nucleotides match TRBD2. The CDR3 is 16 amino acids. The trim removed 3 bases at V and 3 bases at J, leaving 5 bases unmatched. Germline lookup yields CDR1 LNHNV and CDR2 YYDKDF (reference sequence). The DNA for the CDR3 is TGTGCCACCAGCAGGCACGTAGCGGGGGGCTACAATGAGCAGTTCTTC. Amino acid sequence: CATSRHVAGGYNEQFF.

The chain joins TRBV11-3 to TRBJ2-1, with D possibly being TRBD1 or TRBD2 (5 bases each). The length of the CDR3 is 14 residues. Looked up from germline, CDR1 is SGHNT and CDR2 is YENEEA. The V gene lost 3 bases and the J gene lost 8 bases, with 14 bases spanning the gap. CDR3 in DNA: TGTGCCAGCAGCTTCCGGGGCGCGGACGATGAGCAGTTCTTC. Translating gives CASSFRGADDEQFF.

This chain joins TRBV5-8 and TRBJ2-2; 8 positions match TRBD1. J was trimmed by 4 bases and V by 0 bases; bases with no gene match: 5. This CDR3 has 16 residues. CDR1 is SGHTS, CDR2 YDEGEE, per germline. The CDR3: CASSLAGDRPTGELFF. In nucleotides, the CDR3 is TGTGCCAGCAGCTTGGCCGGGGACAGGCCCACCGGGGAGCTGTTTTTT.

The rearrangement joins TRBV11-3 to TRBJ2-3; D possibly matches TRBD1 or TRBD2 (5 bases each). CDR3 length: 11 residues. V was cut by 3 bases and J by 8 bases, with 6 bases left in between. Germline-derived CDR1 and CDR2 are SGHNT and YENEEA. The CDR3 DNA reads as TGTGCCAGCAGCTTTGGGGGTACGCAGTATTTT. The encoded protein is CASSFGGTQYF. Full variable domain (rest looked up from reference TRBV11-3 and TRBJ2-3): EAGVVQSPRYKIIEKKQPVAFWCNPISGHNTLYWYLQNLGQGPELLIRYENEEAVDDSQLPKDRFSAERLKGVDSTLKIQPAELGDSAVYLCASSFGGTQYFGPGTRLTVL.

This sequence joins TRBV2 and TRBJ1-1; no definite D call. Between the trimmed V and J ends, which lost 2 bases and 6 bases, there was a span of 16 bases. Germline V gives CDR1 SNHLY, CDR2 FYNNEI. This CDR3 is 15 amino acids long. The CDR3 DNA reads as TGTGCCAGCAGTGAATCAGATTGGGAAGGCGCTGAAGCTTTCTTT. It is translated as CASSESDWEGAEAFF.

The chain recombines TRBV5-1 with TRBJ2-2; 11 nucleotides match TRBD1. J was trimmed by 6 bases and V by 3 bases; bases with no gene match: 4. CDR3 length: 15 residues. Germline V gene data show CDR1 as SGHRS and CDR2 as YFSETQ. The CDR3 nucleotides are TGCGCCAGCAGCTGGATGGGACAGGGGGCCGGGGAGCTGTTTTTT. Its protein product is CASSWMGQGAGELFF.

The rearrangement links TRBV7-9 to TRBJ2-3, with TRBD1 matching over 12 bases. The V and J ends lost 5 bases and 3 bases, in that order; junction bases with no gene match: 6. The CDR3 totals 16 residues. Germline assignment: CDR1 SEHNR and CDR2 FQNEAQ (reference sequence). The DNA for the CDR3 is TGTGCCAGCAGCCGGGGACAGGGGGCGAAAACAGATACGCAGTATTTT. Residues: CASSRGQGAKTDTQYF.

The chain recombines TRBV7-2 with TRBJ2-1; tentatively, D is TRBD2 (5 bases). CDR1 is SGHTA, CDR2 FQGNSA, per germline. The CDR3 runs 15 residues. Trimming took off 1 base at V and 6 bases at J, with 13 bases between the two ends. The CDR3 nucleotides are TGTGCCAGCAGCTTAGAGCGGTCCTCCCTCAATGAGCAGTTCTTC. Translation gives CASSLERSSLNEQFF.

Only one count was recorded for this clone. The chain is built from TRBV10-1 and TRBJ2-2; perhaps TRBD1 as D (5 bases). With 6 bases removed from V and 1 base from J, the gap between germline ends came to 9 bases. In germline, CDR1 is WNHNN, CDR2 SYGVQD (reference sequence). The CDR3 has 14 residues. The CDR3 here is CASRETENTGELFF. CDR3 sequence (DNA): TGCGCCAGCAGGGAGACAGAGAACACCGGGGAGCTGTTTTTT.

To note about this clone: An end of the junction does not agree with germline; a read error may underlie this. J is TRBJ1-5 and V is TRBV7-8; D is undetermined. Germline V gene data show CDR1 as SGHVS and CDR2 as FQNEAQ. The CDR3 is made up of 14 amino acids. This chain's CDR3 is CASSLLTENHPQHF. DNA of the CDR3: TGTGCCAGCAGCTTATTGACCGAGAATCATCCCCAGCATTTT.